The 2 T cell receptor beta chains below all came from one sample that was sequenced in a study of CD8 T cells in ankylosing spondylitis. TCRdb re-called the 5' RACE reads with MiXCR, one entry per CDR3 protein. Counted here are roughly 490,000 distinct CDR3 sequences, approximately 5.3% occurring once; the ten biggest clones make up roughly 3.3%. Whole-study findings and limits: Blood from ankylosing spondylitis patients appeared to carry a characteristic roughly eight-variant TCR beta motif.

For these receptors, no antigen is known. Sequenced input: blood, either unsorted or a sorted T cell fraction (not recorded which). The receptors originated from a male donor with ankylosing spondylitis.

The sample holds many counts of this clonotype. The chain recombines TRBV27 with TRBJ1-2; a weak D match, TRBD1 (5 bases). Looked up from germline, CDR1 is MNHEY and CDR2 is SMNVEV (reference sequence). This CDR3 contains 14 residues. The germline V and J ends were trimmed by 8 bases and 7 bases, with 20 bases remaining between them. The CDR3 protein is CASAGGEPIIGYTF. The CDR3 DNA reads as TGTGCCAGCGCTGGAGGGGAACCTATCATTGGCTACACCTTC.

There are many counts of this clonotype. J is TRBJ2-3 and V is TRBV12-3 or TRBV12-4; D is possibly TRBD1 (5 bases). V dropped 5 bases and J dropped 4 bases, with 19 bases sitting between them. The CDR3 contains 16 residues. The CDR3 DNA is TGTGCCAGCAGTGAATGGGCGACAGTCCTGGCAGATACGCAGTATTTT. Encoded protein: CASSEWATVLADTQYF.